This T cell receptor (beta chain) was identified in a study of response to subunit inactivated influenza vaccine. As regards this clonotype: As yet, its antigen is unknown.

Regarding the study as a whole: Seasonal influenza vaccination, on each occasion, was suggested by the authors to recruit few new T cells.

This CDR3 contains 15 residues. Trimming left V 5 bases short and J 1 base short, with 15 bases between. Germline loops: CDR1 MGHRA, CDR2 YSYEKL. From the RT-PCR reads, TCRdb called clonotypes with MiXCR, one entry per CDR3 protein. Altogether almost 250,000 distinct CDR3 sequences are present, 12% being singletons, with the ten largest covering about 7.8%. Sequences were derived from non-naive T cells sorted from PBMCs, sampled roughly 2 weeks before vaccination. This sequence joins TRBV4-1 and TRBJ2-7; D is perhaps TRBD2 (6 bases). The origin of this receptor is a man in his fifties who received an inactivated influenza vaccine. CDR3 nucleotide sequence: TGCGCCAGCAGCGGAAAGCTTGGGGGGTCCTACGAGCAGTACTTC. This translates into CASSGKLGGSYEQYF.